This T cell receptor beta chain was profiled in a study of OX40 agonist ivuxolimab in advanced cancers. Regarding the research as a whole: Ivuxolimab was a fully human IgG2 agonistic monoclonal antibody targeting the costimulatory receptor OX40 (CD134). Patients were allowed to have had prior anti-PD-1, anti-PD-L1 or anti-CTLA-4 therapy, and 40% to 45% of the dose-escalation patients had been treated with checkpoint inhibitors. Partial responses occurred in three dose-escalation patients, of whom one had hepatocellular carcinoma and two had cutaneous melanoma. The dose-escalation cohort was about 83% male with a mean age of approximately 60 years, ranging from about 20 to 80. The paper describes the monotherapy dose-escalation part (N ≈ 50 patients) of the phase I trial of ivuxolimab. The purpose of peripheral TCRbeta sequencing was to test whether ivuxolimab changed TCR sequence diversity and led to clonal T-cell expansion. Of the 50 to 55 dose-escalation patients, hepatocellular carcinoma was present in around 20, melanoma in some 15, renal cell carcinoma in 9 and head and neck cancer in 9. Intravenous ivuxolimab was administered to patients every 2 weeks at six dose levels: 0.01, 0.1, 0.3, 1.5, 3 and 10 mg/kg.

With respect to this clone: No cognate antigen has been identified for it. No base-level quality is on record; no much larger clone is a single base apart.

Patients with autoimmune disease history or receiving systemic immunosuppression were excluded from the trial. Peripheral blood for TCR sequencing was collected from all dose cohorts at baseline, on cycle 4 day 1, and on cycle 7 day 1. Samples came from an open-label, multicenter, first-in-human phase I dose-escalation trial of ivuxolimab. Adults with locally advanced or metastatic melanoma, renal cell carcinoma, hepatocellular carcinoma or head and neck squamous cell carcinoma were enrolled in the trial. Before TCR sequencing, CD4+ T cells and CD8+ T cells from peripheral blood were sorted into separate populations. Genomic DNA was extracted from sorted cells for sequencing of the TCRbeta CDR3 region. TCRbeta CDR3 regions were sequenced using the immunoSEQ Assay. TCRdb holds this immuneACCESS table with in-frame rearrangements only. Some clones are missing; in checked studies, unresolved V genes explain under half, and the rest has no known cause. The sample table holds some 90,000 clones, of which more than 85% were seen once. 3.4% of the sample rests with the top ten.

For this chain, trimming is 8 bases at the V end and 4 bases at the J end, and the number of junction bases without a gene match is 7. CDR1 SNHLY and CDR2 FYNNEI are derived from the germline V gene. Taken from cysteine to phenylalanine, the CDR3 has 14 residues. Only the CDR3 DNA is retained, 42 bases long and in frame from the first base. On the study overall, not on this receptor specifically: Low levels of normalized T-cell clonal expansion were also seen in some patients who did not respond. On average, CD8+ T cells showed more expanded clones than CD4+ T cells after ivuxolimab. Which antigens the clonally expanded peripheral T cells were specific for was not determined. Partial responders in the 0.1-3.0 mg/kg groups had among the lowest normalized peripheral clonal expansion, especially among CD8+ T cells. At doses from 0.1 to 3.0 mg/kg, clonal expansion was seen in both CD4+ and CD8+ blood T cells between baseline and week 6.

The clonotype comes from an adult with an advanced solid tumor such as melanoma, head and neck, liver or kidney cancer. This sample comprised CD4+ or CD8+ T cells sorted from blood, obtained in a trial of the OX40 agonist ivuxolimab. This chain joins TRBV2 to TRBJ2-3; 9 bases in the junction line up with TRBD2. The bases are TGTGCCAGCTCTAGCGGGGAGGGTGCAGATACGCAGTATTTT. Translated, it reads CASSSGEGADTQYF.